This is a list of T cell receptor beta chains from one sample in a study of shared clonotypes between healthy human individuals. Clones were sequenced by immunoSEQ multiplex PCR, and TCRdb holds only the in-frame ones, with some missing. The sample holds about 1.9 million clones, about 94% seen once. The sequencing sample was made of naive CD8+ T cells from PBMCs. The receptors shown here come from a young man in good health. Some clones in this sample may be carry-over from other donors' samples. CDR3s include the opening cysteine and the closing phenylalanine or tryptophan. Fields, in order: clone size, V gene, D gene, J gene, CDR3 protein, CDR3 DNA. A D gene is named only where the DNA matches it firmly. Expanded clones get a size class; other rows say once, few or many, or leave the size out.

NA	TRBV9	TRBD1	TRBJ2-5	CASSVSGTGKETQYF	TGTGCCAGCAGCGTGTCCGGGACAGGGAAAGAGACCCAGTACTTC
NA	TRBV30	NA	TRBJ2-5	CAWSGFVNSEQTVFGQYF	TGTGCCTGGAGTGGGTTTGTGAACTCCGAGCAGACAGTATTTGGCCAGTACTTC
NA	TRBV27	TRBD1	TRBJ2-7	CASSPDRDRLSYEQYF	TGTGCCAGCAGTCCCGACCGGGACAGGCTCTCCTACGAGCAGTACTTC
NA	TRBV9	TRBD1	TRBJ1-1	CASSVIQGAGTEAFF	TGTGCCAGCAGCGTTATACAGGGGGCTGGCACTGAAGCTTTCTTT
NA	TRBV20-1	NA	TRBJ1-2	CSAFNYGYTF	TGCAGTGCTTTTAACTATGGCTACACCTTC
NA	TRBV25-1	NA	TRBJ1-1	CASSESGRGWTEAFF	TGTGCCAGCAGTGAATCCGGGCGGGGTTGGACTGAAGCTTTCTTT
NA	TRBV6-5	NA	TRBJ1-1	CASSSTGGHTEAFF	TGTGCCAGCAGTTCGACGGGGGGGCACACTGAAGCTTTCTTT
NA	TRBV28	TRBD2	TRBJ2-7	CASSSVGRRYEQYF	TGTGCCAGCAGTTCCGTCGGGAGGCGGTACGAGCAGTACTTC
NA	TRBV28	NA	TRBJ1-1	CASSGGRAGTEAFF	TGTGCCAGCAGTGGGGGCAGGGCGGGAACTGAAGCTTTCTTT
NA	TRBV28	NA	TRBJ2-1	CASTPVGSEGNEQFF	TGTGCCAGCACCCCGGTGGGCAGCGAGGGCAATGAGCAGTTCTTC
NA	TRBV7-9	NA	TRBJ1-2	CASSFLYSYTF	TGTGCCAGCAGCTTCTTGTATAGCTACACCTTC
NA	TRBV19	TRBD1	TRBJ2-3	CASSIWDRADTQYF	TGTGCCAGTAGTATATGGGACAGGGCAGATACGCAGTATTTT
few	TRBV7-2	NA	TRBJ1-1	CASSLVIGGTEAFF	TGTGCCAGCAGCTTAGTGATAGGGGGCACTGAAGCTTTCTTT
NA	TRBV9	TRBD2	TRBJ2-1	CASTPLAGASNEQFF	TGTGCCAGCACCCCCCTAGCGGGAGCTTCCAATGAGCAGTTCTTC
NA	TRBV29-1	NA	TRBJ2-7	CSVVGLAGEQYF	TGCAGCGTTGTGGGACTTGCAGGCGAGCAGTACTTC
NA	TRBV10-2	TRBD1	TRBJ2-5	CASGGQRETQYF	TGCGCCAGTGGGGGACAGCGCGAGACCCAGTACTTC
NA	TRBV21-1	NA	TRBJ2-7	CASRLLEGLAGGSYEQYF	TGTGCCAGCAGGCTTCTTGAGGGACTAGCGGGGGGAAGCTACGAGCAGTACTTC
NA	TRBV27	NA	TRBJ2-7	CASTKQFMAGVYEQYF	TGTGCCAGCACAAAGCAGTTTATGGCAGGGGTGTACGAGCAGTACTTC
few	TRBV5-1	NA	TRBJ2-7	CASSEDYEQYF	TGCGCCAGCAGCGAAGACTACGAGCAGTACTTC
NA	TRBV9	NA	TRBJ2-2	CASSVSRVGSNTGELFF	TGTGCCAGCAGCGTCTCACGAGTGGGATCGAACACCGGGGAGCTGTTTTTT
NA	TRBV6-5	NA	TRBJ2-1	CASSTLSNEQFF	TGTGCCAGCAGTACTCTGAGTAATGAGCAGTTCTTC
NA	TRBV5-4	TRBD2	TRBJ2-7	CASSPGTSGMTYEQYF	TGTGCCAGCAGCCCTGGGACTAGCGGGATGACCTACGAGCAGTACTTC
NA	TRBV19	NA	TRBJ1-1	CASSPVWFGTEAFF	TGTGCCAGTAGCCCCGTTTGGTTTGGCACTGAAGCTTTCTTT
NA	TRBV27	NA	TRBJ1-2	CASSNGQSLYGYTF	TGTGCCAGCAGTAACGGACAGAGCCTCTATGGCTACACCTTC
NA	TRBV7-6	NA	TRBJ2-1	CASSLSGPMDHEQFF	TGTGCCAGCAGCCTTAGCGGACCAATGGACCATGAGCAGTTCTTC
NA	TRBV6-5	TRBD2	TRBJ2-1	CASSYLAGNVFEQFF	TGTGCCAGCAGTTACTTAGCGGGGAACGTTTTTGAGCAGTTCTTC
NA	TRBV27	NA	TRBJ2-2	CASSLGVSNTGELFF	TGTGCCAGCAGTTTAGGGGTTTCGAACACCGGGGAGCTGTTTTTT
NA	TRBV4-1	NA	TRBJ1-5	CASSQDGRSNQPQHF	TGCGCCAGCAGCCAAGATGGCAGGTCTAATCAGCCCCAGCATTTT
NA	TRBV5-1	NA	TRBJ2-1	CASSSPRVGRPNEQFF	TGCGCCAGCAGCTCCCCCCGTGTGGGGAGACCCAATGAGCAGTTCTTC
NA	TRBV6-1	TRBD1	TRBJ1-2	CAGQGAVYTF	TGTGCCGGACAGGGGGCGGTCTACACCTTC
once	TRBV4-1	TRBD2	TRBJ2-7	CASSQGQGGSYEQYF	TGCGCCAGCAGCCAAGGGCAGGGCGGGAGCTACGAGCAGTACTTC
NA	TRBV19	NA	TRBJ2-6	CATMPAPGANVLTF	TGTGCCACAATGCCCGCACCCGGGGCCAACGTCCTGACTTTC
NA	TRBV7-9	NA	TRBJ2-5	CASSPPADLWTQYF	TGTGCCAGCAGCCCGCCCGCTGACTTGTGGACCCAGTACTTC
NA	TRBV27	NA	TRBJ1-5	CASSLSYHREPQHF	TGTGCCAGCAGTTTATCCTACCATCGGGAGCCCCAGCATTTT
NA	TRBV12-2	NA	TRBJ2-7	CASRFNGQTYEQYF	TGTGCAAGTCGCTTTAACGGCCAGACCTACGAGCAGTACTTC
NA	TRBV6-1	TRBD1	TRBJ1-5	CASRAGTGMRGPQHF	TGTGCCAGCAGGGCCGGGACAGGTATGCGGGGGCCCCAGCATTTT
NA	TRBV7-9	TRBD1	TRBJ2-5	CASSGHKGTGSPKETQYF	TGTGCCAGCAGCGGACACAAAGGGACAGGGTCCCCCAAAGAGACCCAGTACTTC
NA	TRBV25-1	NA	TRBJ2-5	CASSPIRKGETQYF	TGTGCCAGCAGCCCCATCCGGAAGGGGGAGACCCAGTACTTC
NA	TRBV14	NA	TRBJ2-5	CASSQEGTGETQYF	TGTGCCAGCAGCCAAGAAGGGACTGGAGAGACCCAGTACTTC
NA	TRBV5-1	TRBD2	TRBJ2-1	CASTPSGRNYNEQFF	TGCGCCAGCACCCCAAGCGGGAGGAACTACAATGAGCAGTTCTTC
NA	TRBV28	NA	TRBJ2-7	CASSLFSIVGASHEQYF	TGTGCCAGCAGTTTATTTTCCATTGTGGGGGCGTCCCACGAGCAGTACTTC
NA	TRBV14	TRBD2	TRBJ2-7	CASSRGLAASYEQYF	TGTGCCAGCAGCCGTGGACTAGCGGCCTCCTACGAGCAGTACTTC
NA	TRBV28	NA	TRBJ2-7	CASTPGEGEQYF	TGTGCCAGCACCCCCGGTGAGGGCGAGCAGTACTTC
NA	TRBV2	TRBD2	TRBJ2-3	CASSEARGLAGWGDTQYF	TGTGCCAGCAGTGAAGCTCGGGGACTAGCGGGATGGGGAGATACGCAGTATTTT
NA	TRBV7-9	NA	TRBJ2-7	CASSPALSSYEQYF	TGTGCCAGCAGCCCCGCCCTTTCCTCCTACGAGCAGTACTTC
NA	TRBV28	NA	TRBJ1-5	CAHRPGPPGGHQPQHF	TGTGCCCATAGGCCGGGACCTCCCGGGGGGCATCAGCCCCAGCATTTT
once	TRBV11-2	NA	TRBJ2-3	CASSGPRQYF	TGTGCCAGCAGCGGACCGCGGCAGTATTTT
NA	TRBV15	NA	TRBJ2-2	CAVPGPDISGELFF	TGTGCCGTCCCCGGGCCTGATATTTCCGGGGAGCTGTTTTTT
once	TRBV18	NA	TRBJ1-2	CASSPQVREGYTF	TGTGCCAGCTCCCCCCAAGTAAGGGAAGGCTACACCTTC
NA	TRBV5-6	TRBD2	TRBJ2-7	CASSPGLAGAYEQYF	TGTGCCAGCAGCCCTGGACTAGCGGGGGCCTACGAGCAGTACTTC